Included here is one TCR beta chain sequence, with context. It may be a read error: a sequence one base away is much more abundant. Germline DNA was extracted alongside blood RNA, which was obtained from unsorted whole blood. Patients showed chronic HBV infection and an absence of prior treatment. V lost 6 bases to trimming and J lost 5 bases; unmatched junction nucleotides: 4. The CDR3 consists of 13 residues. CDR1 and CDR2 (germline): MNHEY, SVGAGI. Total RNA (roughly 540 ng) served as template for TCR beta cDNA synthesis primed by a constant-region primer. Libraries of TCR beta came from three nested multiplex PCR rounds with slightly modified ARM-PCR. TRBV1-TRBV30 forward primers and a C-beta reverse primer were used in the first two PCR rounds, which each ran for 9 to 10 cycles. TCRdb called the multiplex PCR reads again in MiXCR, with one record for every CDR3 protein. Altogether about 350,000 distinct CDR3 sequences are present, around three fifths being singletons, with the ten largest covering about 6.5%.

The data stem from a study of tumor-infiltrating lymphocytes in primary liver carcinoma. For the study at large: Samples produced roughly 3.65 to 8 million productive TCRbeta reads, comparable across tissue types.

Input material: peripheral blood. This sequence was found in a man in his forties with primary liver carcinoma and hepatitis B virus infection. J is TRBJ2-5 and V is TRBV6-5; 9 nucleotides match TRBD1. CDR3 in amino acids: CASRRQGDETQYF. CDR3 DNA: TGTGCCAGCAGGCGACAGGGGGATGAGACCCAGTACTTC.